There are a few counts of the clone carrying this T cell receptor beta chain. The target antigen is unknown. There are 17 residues in the CDR3. The V end was cut by 0 bases, the J end by 1 base, with 18 bases between. CDR1 is GTSNPN, CDR2 SVGIG, per germline (reference sequence). Subjects with ophthalmopathy showed a Clinical Activity Score no lower than 3, a NOSPECS grade no lower than 4, and a duration shorter than 3 months. Each 10 ml fresh peripheral blood draw supplied the PBMCs. These data come from a study of T cells in Graves' hyperthyroidism and ophthalmopathy. About the study: The blood sample was taken at first diagnosis, before treatment began.

What was amplified from RNA transcripts were TCR beta CDR3 regions. HTBI primers drove first-round RT-PCR of the TCR CDR3. TCRdb called the multiplex PCR reads again in MiXCR, with one record for every CDR3 protein. This table holds about 610,000 distinct CDR3 sequences, approximately 15% found once. Study-wide results and caveats: From stable hyperthyroidism, ophthalmopathy was set apart by a 13 V-J model.

The rearrangement links TRBV30 to TRBJ1-2; a weak D match, TRBD1 (5 bases). Input material: blood. The sequence was obtained from a middle-aged woman with Graves' ophthalmopathy. The CDR3 coding sequence is TGTGCCTGGAGTGTACGTCGGCGGGGCTTAGATAACTATGGCTACACCTTC. It codes for CAWSVRRRGLDNYGYTF. Looking up the rest from reference TRBV30 and TRBJ1-2 gives the full variable domain: SQTIHQWPATLVQPVGSPLSLECTVEGTSNPNLYWYRQAAGRGLQLLFYSVGIGQISSEVPQNLSASRPQDRQFILSSKKLLLSDSGFYLCAWSVRRRGLDNYGYTFGSGTRLTVV.